Shown below are 27 T cell receptor beta chains from a single sample sequenced in a study of graft-versus-host responses after intestinal transplantation. Sequencing used immunoSEQ multiplex PCR; TCRdb keeps in-frame clones, though not all of them. The sample lists 90,000 to 150,000 clones, 90% to 95% occurring once. These receptors are not linked to any known antigen. This sample comprised unstimulated CD4+ T cells sorted from spleen or lymph node cells, obtained before intestinal transplant. The source is a human donor who received an intestinal transplant.

This rearrangement joins TRBV5-1 to TRBJ2-3; 7 bases map to TRBD1. Germline lookup yields CDR1 SGHRS and CDR2 YFSETQ. The trim removed 4 bases at V and 2 bases at J, leaving 7 bases unmatched. The CDR3 covers 15 residues. Here the CDR3 DNA reads TGCGCCAGCAGCGCAGACAGGGCCCTCACAGATACGCAGTATTTT. Its translation: CASSADRALTDTQYF.

The V and J genes are TRBV18 and TRBJ2-7; D is perhaps TRBD1 or TRBD2 (5 bases each). Germline values: CDR1 KGHSH, CDR2 LQKENI. The CDR3 extends over 15 amino acids. Trimming stripped 3 bases from V and 0 bases from J, with 12 bases between. The CDR3 reads CASSPARGGSYEQYF. Written as DNA, the CDR3 is TGTGCCAGCTCACCGGCGAGGGGCGGCTCCTACGAGCAGTACTTC.

This clone appeared a few times. The chain combines TRBV7-9 with TRBJ1-4, with D tentatively TRBD1 (5 bases). CDR1 and CDR2 from the germline V gene are SEHNR and FQNEAQ (reference sequence). CDR3 length: 15 amino acids. V dropped 7 bases and J dropped 7 bases, with 19 bases sitting between them. The CDR3 sequence is CASTRWGSGSEKLFF. The DNA of the CDR3 is TGTGCCAGCACCCGATGGGGCTCTGGAAGTGAAAAACTGTTTTTT.

The chain uses TRBV15 and TRBJ2-3; the match to TRBD1 covers 10 bases. CDR3 size: 18 residues. The germline V gene encodes CDR1 LNHNV and CDR2 YYDKDF (reference sequence). Losses at the gene ends were 5 bases for V and 1 base for J; bases not matched to a gene: 12. CDR3 in amino acids: CATSGPKWDRGRTDTQYF. The DNA of the CDR3 is TGTGCCACCAGCGGACCCAAGTGGGACAGGGGACGCACAGATACGCAGTATTTT.

This clone showed up just once. The V and J genes are TRBV30 and TRBJ2-7, with 15 bases matching TRBD2. The germline gives CDR1 GTSNPN, CDR2 SVGIG (reference sequence). There are 15 residues in the CDR3. V lost 2 bases to trimming and J lost 4 bases; unmatched junction nucleotides: 3. CDR3 region: CAWSRGTSGRYEQYF. In DNA form, the CDR3 reads TGTGCCTGGAGTCGCGGGACTAGCGGGAGGTACGAGCAGTACTTC. Full variable domain (outside the CDR3, taken from reference TRBV30 and TRBJ2-7): SQTIHQWPATLVQPVGSPLSLECTVEGTSNPNLYWYRQAAGRGLQLLFYSVGIGQISSEVPQNLSASRPQDRQFILSSKKLLLSDSGFYLCAWSRGTSGRYEQYFGPGTRLTVT.

This rearrangement joins TRBV28 to TRBJ2-1, with D tentatively TRBD2 (5 bases). This CDR3 contains 14 residues. Per the germline V gene, CDR1 is MDHEN and CDR2 is SYDVKM. V was trimmed by 3 bases and J by 2 bases, leaving 8 bases between them. The CDR3 region is CASSFHGTYNEQFF. CDR3 nucleotide sequence: TGTGCCAGCAGTTTCCACGGGACCTACAATGAGCAGTTCTTC.

The rearrangement uses TRBV5-1 and TRBJ1-1; D is unclear. The V and J ends lost 0 bases and 2 bases respectively, with 11 bases between them. Germline CDR1 reads SGHRS; CDR2 reads YFSETQ. The CDR3 is 15 residues long. CDR3: CASSLGPGQNTEAFF. The CDR3 DNA sequence: TGCGCCAGCAGCTTGGGCCCCGGCCAAAACACTGAAGCTTTCTTT.

This chain connects TRBV21-1 to TRBJ2-1; TRBD1, the table's D call, lacks a check against the DNA. TRBV21-1 is a pseudogene locus. The CDR3 totals 13 residues. This chain's CDR3 is CASFRDRDNEQFF. CDR3 sequence (DNA): TGTGCCAGCTTTCGGGACAGGGACAATGAGCAGTTCTTC.

This chain joins TRBV18 and TRBJ1-2, with D perhaps TRBD1 (5 bases). Deletions cut 4 bases from V and 2 bases from J, with 8 bases between. The CDR3 has 13 amino acids. The V gene's germline CDR1 is KGHSH and CDR2 LQKENI. This CDR3 reads CASSLDRNYGYTF. The CDR3 bases are TGTGCCAGCTCACTTGACAGAAACTATGGCTACACCTTC.

The rearrangement joins TRBV6-5 to TRBJ1-2; D not resolved. The CDR3 runs to 12 residues. CDR1 and CDR2 from the germline V gene are MNHEY and SVGAGI. The V end lost 4 bases, the J end lost 4 bases, and 7 bases lay between the germline ends. The CDR3 is CASSSDAYGYTF. CDR3 nucleotide sequence: TGTGCCAGCAGTTCCGACGCCTATGGCTACACCTTC.

The J gene is TRBJ2-2, the V gene TRBV6-6, with 9 bases aligning to TRBD1. Germline V lookup: CDR1 MNHNY, CDR2 SVGAGI (reference sequence). V shed 9 bases and J 7 bases; nucleotides not matched to a gene: 9. CDR3 length: 14 residues. CDR3 residues: CASKGQGAVGELFF. The CDR3 DNA reads TGTGCCAGTAAGGGACAGGGAGCGGTCGGGGAGCTGTTTTTT.

The chain links TRBV5-4 to TRBJ2-7, with D tentatively TRBD2 (6 bases). Trimming removed 0 bases from V and 0 bases from J, with 10 bases in between. The CDR3 runs to 15 residues. Germline CDR1 reads SGHNT; CDR2 reads YYREEE (reference sequence). DNA of the CDR3: TGTGCCAGCAGCTTGGCCCCGACTAGCTCCTACGAGCAGTACTTC. Its protein product is CASSLAPTSSYEQYF.

The chain has TRBV7-3 and TRBJ2-2; tentative D call: TRBD2 (6 bases). Germline V gene data show CDR1 as SGHTA and CDR2 as FQGTGA. The V end was cut by 5 bases, the J end by 4 bases, with 11 bases between. The CDR3 is 14 amino acids. The CDR3: CASSAEGSTGELFF. The DNA for the CDR3 is TGTGCCAGCAGCGCGGAGGGATCCACCGGGGAGCTGTTTTTT.

This chain uses TRBV28 with TRBJ2-1; tentative D call: TRBD2 (6 bases). Trimming pared 7 bases from V and 4 bases from J, leaving 11 bases between. CDR3 size: 13 residues. CDR1 and CDR2 (germline): MDHEN, SYDVKM. The CDR3 region is CASKGSGYNEQFF. The CDR3 DNA is TGTGCCAGCAAGGGTAGCGGATACAATGAGCAGTTCTTC.

The chain couples TRBV27 to TRBJ2-1, with D possibly matching TRBD2 (6 bases). The ends were cut back, 10 bases at V and 9 bases at J, with 22 bases in the middle. This CDR3 is built from 14 residues. Germline V lookup: CDR1 MNHEY, CDR2 SMNVEV (reference sequence). The CDR3 loop is CAIARDLTGAEQFF. The CDR3 nucleotides are TGTGCCATCGCCCGGGACTTAACTGGGGCTGAGCAGTTCTTC.

In DNA, the CDR3 is TGTGCCAGCAGCTTAGTCAAAGATACGCAGTATTTT. Encoded protein: CASSLVKDTQYF. The J gene is TRBJ2-3, the V gene TRBV7-2; D unclear. The V gene's germline CDR1 is SGHTA and CDR2 FQGNSA. Trimming took off 1 base at V and 5 bases at J, with 4 bases between the two ends. The CDR3 loop spans 12 amino acids.

This clone has a single count. The J gene is TRBJ1-2, the V gene TRBV6-1; D not certain. The CDR3 contains 14 residues. V was clipped by 0 bases and J by 4 bases, with 9 bases between them. Germline V CDR1 and CDR2: MNHNS, SASEGT. The CDR3 reads CASSEAEGVYGYTF. CDR3 DNA: TGTGCCAGCAGTGAAGCCGAGGGAGTCTATGGCTACACCTTC.

This chain uses TRBV4-1 with TRBJ2-1; either TRBD1 or TRBD2 may supply D (5 bases each). Looked up from germline, CDR1 is MGHRA and CDR2 is YSYEKL. This CDR3 has 15 amino acids. The V gene lost 3 bases and the J gene lost 6 bases, with 15 bases spanning the gap. The CDR3 sequence: CASSQSGLGVNEQFF. For the CDR3, the DNA is TGCGCCAGCAGCCAGTCGGGGCTAGGGGTCAATGAGCAGTTCTTC.

The chain links TRBV4-1 to TRBJ2-7, with D unresolved. Germline CDR1 and CDR2: MGHRA and YSYEKL. V was trimmed by 0 bases and J by 4 bases, leaving 16 bases between them. The CDR3 runs to 16 residues. This CDR3 is CASSQERAFPGYEQYF. In nucleotides, the CDR3 is TGCGCCAGCAGCCAAGAACGGGCTTTCCCCGGTTACGAGCAGTACTTC.

The rearrangement joins TRBV30 to TRBJ2-4, with TRBD2 matching over 7 bases. This CDR3 spans 14 amino acids. Germline CDR1 is GTSNPN and CDR2 is SVGIG (reference sequence). After removal of 5 bases from V and 8 bases from J, the junction contained 12 bases not matched to a gene. The CDR3 loop reads CAWAGGGSRDIQYF. DNA for the CDR3: TGTGCCTGGGCTGGGGGGGGGAGTAGGGACATTCAGTACTTC. Full variable domain (outside the CDR3, taken from reference TRBV30 and TRBJ2-4): SQTIHQWPATLVQPVGSPLSLECTVEGTSNPNLYWYRQAAGRGLQLLFYSVGIGQISSEVPQNLSASRPQDRQFILSSKKLLLSDSGFYLCAWAGGGSRDIQYFGAGTRLSVL.

The chain employs TRBV28 and TRBJ1-1; no definite D call. Germline V gene data show CDR1 as MDHEN and CDR2 as SYDVKM. V lost 2 bases and J lost 8, with 9 bases in between. CDR3 size: 12 residues. The CDR3 is CASSLALREAFF. The CDR3 region has the DNA TGTGCCAGCAGTTTAGCATTGCGAGAAGCTTTCTTT.

The rearrangement joins TRBV5-4 to TRBJ2-1, with D maybe TRBD2 (5 bases). With 0 bases removed from V and 7 bases from J, the gap between germline ends came to 20 bases. Germline lookup yields CDR1 SGHNT and CDR2 YYREEE (reference sequence). CDR3 length: 17 amino acids. The CDR3 reads CASSLGGVSAPINEQFF. The CDR3 nucleotides are TGTGCCAGCAGCTTGGGGGGAGTTTCGGCCCCTATAAATGAGCAGTTCTTC.

This chain connects TRBV28 to TRBJ2-5; no clear D. Germline values: CDR1 MDHEN, CDR2 SYDVKM. The V and J ends lost 7 bases and 5 bases respectively, with 17 bases between them. CDR3 length: 14 residues. DNA for the CDR3: TGTGCCAGCACCGAACCGGGCCTTGCGGAGACCCAGTACTTC. It yields the protein CASTEPGLAETQYF. Combining the CDR3 with reference TRBV28 and TRBJ2-5 gives the whole variable domain DVKVTQSSRYLVKRTGEKVFLECVQDMDHENMFWYRQDPGLGLRLIYFSYDVKMKEKGDIPEGYSVSREKKERFSLILESASTNQTSMYLCASTEPGLAETQYFGPGTRLLVL.

Only a few counts were recorded for this clone. The V gene is TRBV18, the J gene TRBJ2-7; 11 nucleotides match TRBD1. Unmatched junction bases numbered 8, after V lost 5 bases and J lost 5 bases. This CDR3 region has 15 residues. Germline lookup yields CDR1 KGHSH and CDR2 LQKENI. CDR3 DNA sequence: TGTGCCAGCTCATCTGGACAGGGGGCGCCGAACGAGCAGTACTTC. Its translation is CASSSGQGAPNEQYF.

A few counts support this clone. The chain couples TRBV28 to TRBJ2-7, with TRBD2 matching over 7 bases. The CDR3 extends over 16 amino acids. Germline assignment: CDR1 MDHEN and CDR2 SYDVKM. V lost 4 bases and J lost 0; bases outside the gene matches: 9. CDR3 loop: CASSSPTSPGSYEQYF. The CDR3 DNA sequence: TGTGCCAGCAGTTCCCCGACTAGCCCGGGCTCCTACGAGCAGTACTTC.

The J gene is TRBJ2-7, the V gene TRBV28, with D perhaps being TRBD1 or TRBD2 (5 bases each). Trimming stripped 5 bases from V and 6 bases from J, with 14 bases between. Germline CDR1 reads MDHEN; CDR2 reads SYDVKM. This CDR3 contains 13 residues. The CDR3 reads CASSEITRGEQYF. The DNA for the CDR3 is TGTGCCAGCAGTGAAATAACTAGGGGCGAGCAGTACTTC.

The CDR3 loop reads CASSPSGVSYNEQFF. The CDR3, as DNA: TGTGCCAGCAGTCCAAGCGGAGTCTCCTACAATGAGCAGTTCTTC. The rearrangement joins TRBV6-6 to TRBJ2-1; D possibly corresponds to TRBD2 (5 bases). The CDR3 sequence is 15 residues long. Germline CDR1 is MNHNY and CDR2 is SVGAGI (reference sequence). The V gene lost 5 bases and the J gene lost 0 bases, with 11 bases spanning the gap.